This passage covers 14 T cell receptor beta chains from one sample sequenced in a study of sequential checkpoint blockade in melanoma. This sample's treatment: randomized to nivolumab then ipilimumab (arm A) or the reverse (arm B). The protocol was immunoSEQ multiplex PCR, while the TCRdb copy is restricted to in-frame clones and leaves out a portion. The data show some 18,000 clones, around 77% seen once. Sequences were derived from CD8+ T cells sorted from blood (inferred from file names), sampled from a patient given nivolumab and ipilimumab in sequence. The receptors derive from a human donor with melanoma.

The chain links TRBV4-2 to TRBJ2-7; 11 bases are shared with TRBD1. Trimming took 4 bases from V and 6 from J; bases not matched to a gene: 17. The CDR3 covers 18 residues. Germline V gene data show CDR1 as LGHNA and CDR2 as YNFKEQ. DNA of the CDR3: TGTGCCAGCAGCCTACCAGACAAGGGACAGGGGGAAGATCTCGAGCAGTACTTC. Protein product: CASSLPDKGQGEDLEQYF.

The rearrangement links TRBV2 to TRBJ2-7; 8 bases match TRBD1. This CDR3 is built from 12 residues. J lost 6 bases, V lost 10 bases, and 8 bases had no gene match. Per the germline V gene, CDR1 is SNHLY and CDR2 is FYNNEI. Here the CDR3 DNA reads TGTGCCATCGCGGACAGGGTGGGCGAGCAGTACTTC. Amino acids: CAIADRVGEQYF.

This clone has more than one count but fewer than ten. The CDR3 DNA reads TGTGCCAGCAGACCCGGGACTAGCGGCGTCTACGAGCAGTACTTC. Its protein product is CASRPGTSGVYEQYF. The V and J genes are TRBV27 and TRBJ2-5, with 11 bases matching TRBD2. The tail of the sequence fits TRBJ2-7 better, so the J call may be wrong. CDR1 is MNHEY and CDR2 is SMNVEV in the germline V gene (reference sequence). CDR3 length: 15 residues.

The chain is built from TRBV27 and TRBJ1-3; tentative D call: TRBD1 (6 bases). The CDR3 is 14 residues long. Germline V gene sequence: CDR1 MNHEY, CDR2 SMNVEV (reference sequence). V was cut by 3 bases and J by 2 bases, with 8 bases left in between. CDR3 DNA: TGTGCCAGCAGTTTTTCAGGGGCTGGAAACACCATATATTTT. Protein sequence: CASSFSGAGNTIYF.

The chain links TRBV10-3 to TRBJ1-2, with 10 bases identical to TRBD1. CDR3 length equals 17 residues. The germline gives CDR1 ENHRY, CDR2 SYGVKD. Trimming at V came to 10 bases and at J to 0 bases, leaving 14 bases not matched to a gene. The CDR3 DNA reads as TGTGCCAGCAGACCCGGGACAGGGGAACCTGCTAACTATGGCTACACCTTC. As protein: CASRPGTGEPANYGYTF.

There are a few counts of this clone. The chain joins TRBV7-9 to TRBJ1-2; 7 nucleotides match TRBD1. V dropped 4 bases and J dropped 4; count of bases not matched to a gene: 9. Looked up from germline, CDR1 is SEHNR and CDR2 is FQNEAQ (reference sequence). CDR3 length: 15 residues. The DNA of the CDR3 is TGTGCCAGCAGCTCAAGAACAGGGACAGCCTATGGCTACACCTTC. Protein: CASSSRTGTAYGYTF.

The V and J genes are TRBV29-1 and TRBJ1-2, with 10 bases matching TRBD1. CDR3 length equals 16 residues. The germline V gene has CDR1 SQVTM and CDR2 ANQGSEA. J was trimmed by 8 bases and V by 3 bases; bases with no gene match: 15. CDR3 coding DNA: TGCAGCGTTGAGAGTCCTTTCCCCGGGACAGGGGAGGGCTACACCTTC. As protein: CSVESPFPGTGEGYTF.

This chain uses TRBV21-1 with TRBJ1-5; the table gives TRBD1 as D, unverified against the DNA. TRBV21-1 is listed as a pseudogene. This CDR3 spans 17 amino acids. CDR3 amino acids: CASSKAVGGDGNQPQHF. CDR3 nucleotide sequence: TGTGCCAGCAGCAAAGCGGTAGGGGGCGATGGCAATCAGCCCCAGCATTTT.

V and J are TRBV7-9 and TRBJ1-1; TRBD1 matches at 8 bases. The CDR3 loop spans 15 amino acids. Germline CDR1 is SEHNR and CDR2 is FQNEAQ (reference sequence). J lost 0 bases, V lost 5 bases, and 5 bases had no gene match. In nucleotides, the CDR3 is TGTGCCAGCAGCCCCCGGACAGGGATGAACACTGAAGCTTTCTTT. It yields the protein CASSPRTGMNTEAFF.

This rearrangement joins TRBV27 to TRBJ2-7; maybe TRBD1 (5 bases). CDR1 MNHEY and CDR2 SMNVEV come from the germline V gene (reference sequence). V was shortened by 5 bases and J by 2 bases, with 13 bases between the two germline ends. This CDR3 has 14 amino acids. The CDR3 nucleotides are TGTGCCAGCAGTGACCGACAGACCACCTACGAGCAGTACTTC. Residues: CASSDRQTTYEQYF.

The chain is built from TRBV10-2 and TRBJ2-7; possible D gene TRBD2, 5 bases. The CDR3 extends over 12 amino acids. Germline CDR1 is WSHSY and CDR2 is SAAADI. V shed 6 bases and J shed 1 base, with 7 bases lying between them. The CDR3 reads CASRTGSYEQYF. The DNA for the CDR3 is TGCGCCAGCAGAACGGGATCCTACGAGCAGTACTTC.

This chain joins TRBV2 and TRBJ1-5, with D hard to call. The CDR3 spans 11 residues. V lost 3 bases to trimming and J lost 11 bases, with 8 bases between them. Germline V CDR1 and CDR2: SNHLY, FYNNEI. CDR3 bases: TGTGCCAGCAGTGACAGGTCGGCCCAGCATTTT. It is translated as CASSDRSAQHF. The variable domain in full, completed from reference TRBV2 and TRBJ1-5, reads EPEVTQTPSHQVTQMGQEVILRCVPISNHLYFYWYRQILGQKVEFLVSFYNNEISEKSEIFDDQFSVERPDGSNFTLKIRSTKLEDSAMYFCASSDRSAQHFGDGTRLSIL.

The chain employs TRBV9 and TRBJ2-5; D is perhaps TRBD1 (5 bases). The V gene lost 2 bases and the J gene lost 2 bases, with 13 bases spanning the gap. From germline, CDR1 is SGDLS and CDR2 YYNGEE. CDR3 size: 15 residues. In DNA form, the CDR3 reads TGTGCCAGCAGCGTGGACGGCAGGGTTCAAGAGACCCAGTACTTC. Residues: CASSVDGRVQETQYF.

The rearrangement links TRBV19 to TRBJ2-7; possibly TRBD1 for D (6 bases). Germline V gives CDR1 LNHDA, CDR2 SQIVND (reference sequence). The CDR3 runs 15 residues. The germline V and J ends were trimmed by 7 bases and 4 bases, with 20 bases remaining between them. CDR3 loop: CASTPSMGAGYEQYF. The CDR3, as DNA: TGTGCCAGTACCCCCTCGATGGGGGCGGGTTACGAGCAGTACTTC.